Reported below is one T cell receptor (beta chain). What it recognizes is unknown. Time point denoted: week 11, during vaccination. In every dose of vaccine, 300 ug of mutant IDH1 20-mer peptide was given alongside topical imiquimod. The sample comes from a study of a mutant IDH1 vaccine in newly diagnosed glioma. On the study more broadly: Each patient was administered eight vaccinations, scheduled in weeks 1, 3, 5, 7, 11, 15, 19 and 23. Most had both radiotherapy and temozolomide beforehand; others had only one.

Study-wide results and limits: Top peripheral T cell clonotype shifts appeared unrelated to pseudoprogression. Overall, about 92% of patients had vaccine-induced immune responses.

The method was immunoSEQ multiplex PCR; TCRdb's version includes in-frame clones alone and lacks a portion of them. Of about 40,000 clones in the sample, roughly 84% are singletons; the top ten hold under 2.5%. The specimen was PBMCs, collected from a glioma patient whose treatment included an IDH1 peptide vaccine. The receptor comes from a man aged 40-49 years with glioma.

The CDR3: CASSQEAYNEQFF. The CDR3 DNA sequence: TGCGCCAGCAGCCAAGAAGCCTACAATGAGCAGTTCTTC. The chain couples TRBV4-3 to TRBJ2-1; unclear D gene. This CDR3 is built from 13 residues. Germline V gene sequence: CDR1 LGHNA, CDR2 YSLEER. Trimming pared 0 bases from V and 2 bases from J, leaving 2 bases between.